This entry lists 17 T cell receptor beta chains sequenced from one sample in a study of blood T cell repertoires in COVID-19. Only in-frame clones appear in the TCRdb table, and some are missing; sequencing was by immunoSEQ multiplex PCR. The sample records under 300,000 clones, about 85% being singletons. Sequencing used peripheral blood. Receptors were obtained from a man aged 30 to 39 who had recovered from COVID-19.

The gene calls are TRBV9 and TRBJ2-1; TRBD2 aligns across 13 bases. V shed 4 bases and J 4 bases; nucleotides not matched to a gene: 2. CDR1 SGDLS and CDR2 YYNGEE come from the germline V gene. The CDR3 spans 15 residues. The CDR3 here is CASSPTSGGYNEQFF. As DNA, the CDR3 is TGTGCCAGCAGCCCGACTAGCGGGGGGTACAATGAGCAGTTCTTC.

In this sample, this clone turned up once. The rearrangement links TRBV24-1 to TRBJ1-3; 7 nucleotides agree with TRBD1. The V gene's germline CDR1 is KGHDR and CDR2 SFDVKD. The length of the CDR3 is 19 residues. V lost 4 bases to trimming and J lost 1 base; unmatched junction nucleotides: 15. The CDR3 DNA follows: TGTGCCACCAGTGAACCGGGACAGTTGCCCCAAAAGTCTGGAAACACCATATATTTT. Its translation is CATSEPGQLPQKSGNTIYF.

The CDR3 reads CASALAPTLNEKLFF. DNA for the CDR3: TGTGCCAGCGCCCTAGCGCCGACTCTCAATGAAAAACTGTTTTTT. The chain employs TRBV6-5 and TRBJ1-4; D is unresolved. This CDR3 contains 15 residues. Trimming pared 8 bases from V and 5 bases from J, leaving 18 bases between. From germline, CDR1 is MNHEY and CDR2 SVGAGI.

V and J are TRBV7-9 and TRBJ2-2; perhaps TRBD2 as D (5 bases). This CDR3 is built from 16 residues. V was trimmed by 1 base and J by 7 bases, leaving 16 bases between them. The V gene's germline CDR1 is SEHNR and CDR2 FQNEAQ (reference sequence). The chain's CDR3 is CASSLEWSLGSGELFF. CDR3 nucleotide sequence: TGTGCCAGCAGCTTAGAATGGTCGCTGGGGAGCGGGGAGCTGTTTTTT.

The CDR3 protein is CASQTSGEGETQYF. The CDR3 DNA reads TGTGCCAGCCAGACTAGCGGGGAAGGGGAGACCCAGTACTTC. The V and J genes are TRBV27 and TRBJ2-5, with 11 bases fitting TRBD2. Per the germline V gene, CDR1 is MNHEY and CDR2 is SMNVEV (reference sequence). V dropped 8 bases and J dropped 5; count of bases not matched to a gene: 7. The CDR3 extends over 14 amino acids.

This chain uses TRBV28 with TRBJ2-1; 8 bases match TRBD2. The CDR3 spans 15 residues. V trimming: 7 bases; J trimming: 5 bases; junction bases outside the gene matches: 10. The V gene's germline CDR1 is MDHEN and CDR2 SYDVKM. The CDR3 DNA follows: TGTGCCAGCACACATCCTTACGGGGGGGACAATGAGCAGTTCTTC. This encodes CASTHPYGGDNEQFF. Together with reference TRBV28 and TRBJ2-1, the CDR3 gives the full variable domain: DVKVTQSSRYLVKRTGEKVFLECVQDMDHENMFWYRQDPGLGLRLIYFSYDVKMKEKGDIPEGYSVSREKKERFSLILESASTNQTSMYLCASTHPYGGDNEQFFGPGTRLTVL.

The CDR3 region is CASRQDLNQPQHF. The CDR3 bases are TGTGCCAGCCGACAGGACTTAAATCAGCCCCAGCATTTT. V gene TRBV28 combines with J gene TRBJ1-5; weak D call: TRBD1 (6 bases). V shed 8 bases and J shed 4 bases, with 12 bases lying between them. Germline CDR1 MDHEN, CDR2 SYDVKM. The CDR3 totals 13 residues.

This chain links TRBV10-2 with TRBJ2-2, with a weak D call TRBD2 (5 bases). Germline V gene data show CDR1 as WSHSY and CDR2 as SAAADI. Trimming took 8 bases from V and 2 from J, leaving 6 bases between them. The CDR3 is made up of 12 amino acids. CDR3 bases: TGCGCCAGCCGGGGTAACACCGGGGAGCTGTTTTTT. Encoded protein: CASRGNTGELFF.

The chain has TRBV7-9 and TRBJ2-7, with 8 bases matching TRBD1. Germline CDR1 and CDR2: SEHNR and FQNEAQ (reference sequence). Trimming removed 6 bases from V and 6 bases from J; junction bases left unmatched: 7. CDR3 length equals 13 residues. This chain's CDR3 is CASSKGQGAEQYV. CDR3 nucleotides: TGTGCCAGCAGTAAAGGACAGGGAGCCGAGCAGTACGTC.

The chain joins TRBV4-1 to TRBJ2-2, with 7 bases identical to TRBD1. This CDR3 is built from 17 residues. Germline CDR1 and CDR2: MGHRA and YSYEKL. J lost 6 bases, V lost 4 bases, and 14 bases had no gene match. CDR3 residues: CASSRLRPGQFPGELFF. The CDR3 DNA follows: TGCGCCAGCAGCCGTCTTCGCCCGGGACAGTTCCCCGGGGAGCTGTTTTTT.

The chain has TRBV12-3 or TRBV12-4 and TRBJ1-6; no reliable D call. The CDR3 extends over 13 amino acids. The V end lost 6 bases, the J end lost 10 bases, and 13 bases lay between the germline ends. CDR3 sequence: CASSSKTGSPLHF. DNA of the CDR3: TGTGCCAGCAGCTCCAAAACGGGGTCACCCCTCCACTTT.

This rearrangement joins TRBV5-1 to TRBJ1-2, with TRBD1 matching over 11 bases. CDR1 and CDR2 (germline): SGHRS, YFSETQ. Trimming cost V 4 bases and J 5 bases; bases outside gene matches: 4. This CDR3 contains 14 residues. CDR3 sequence (DNA): TGCGCCAGCAGCCGGGGACAGGGGGAATATGGCTACACCTTC. Its protein is CASSRGQGEYGYTF.

The chain carries TRBV11-2 and TRBJ1-2; 7 nucleotides match TRBD1. V shed 4 bases, J shed 6 bases, and the junction held 11 bases outside the gene matches. Germline values: CDR1 SGHAT, CDR2 FQNNGV. CDR3 length: 15 residues. The DNA for the CDR3 is TGTGCCAGCAGCTCCACAGGGGCCCGGGGCCATGGCTACACCTTC. Amino acids: CASSSTGARGHGYTF.

The genes are TRBV5-1 and TRBJ1-2, with D perhaps TRBD1 (5 bases). Germline V gene data show CDR1 as SGHRS and CDR2 as YFSETQ. CDR3 length: 13 residues. Trimming removed 3 bases at V and 5 bases at J, with 11 bases between. CDR3 residues: CASSSAGGYGYTF. CDR3 nucleotides: TGCGCCAGCAGCTCGGCGGGGGGTTATGGCTACACCTTC. Full variable domain (outside the CDR3, taken from reference TRBV5-1 and TRBJ1-2): KAGVTQTPRYLIKTRGQQVTLSCSPISGHRSVSWYQQTPGQGLQFLFEYFSETQRNKGNFPGRFSGRQFSNSRSEMNVSTLELGDSALYLCASSSAGGYGYTFGSGTRLTVV.

The chain is built from TRBV7-2 and TRBJ1-6; TRBD1 agrees at 7 bases. V dropped 5 bases and J dropped 7; count of bases not matched to a gene: 8. The germline V gene has CDR1 SGHTA and CDR2 FQGNSA. This CDR3 is 15 amino acids long. This CDR3 is CASSRTGSGNSPLHF. The CDR3 DNA reads as TGTGCCAGCAGCCGGACAGGATCGGGGAATTCACCCCTCCACTTT.

The rearrangement links TRBV29-1 to TRBJ2-3; 7 nucleotides line up with TRBD2. The CDR3 totals 13 residues. The V and J ends lost 4 bases and 2 bases, in that order; junction bases with no gene match: 3. In germline, CDR1 is SQVTM, CDR2 ANQGSEA. For the CDR3, the DNA is TGCAGCGTTGGGCGGGGGTCCACAGATACGCAGTATTTT. Protein product: CSVGRGSTDTQYF.

This chain joins TRBV2 and TRBJ1-6; 8 positions agree with TRBD1. This CDR3 region has 15 residues. Germline lookup yields CDR1 SNHLY and CDR2 FYNNEI. Losses at the gene ends were 6 bases for V and 10 bases for J; bases not matched to a gene: 11. The CDR3 here is CASRRNDRGGSPLHF. Written as DNA, the CDR3 is TGTGCCAGCAGGAGAAATGACAGGGGTGGATCACCCCTCCACTTT.